This T cell receptor beta chain stems from a study of cytomegalovirus exposure and HLA in healthy donors. Whole-study findings and limits: Altogether, 150 to 200 TCR beta chains were recorded as cytomegalovirus-associated.

V gave up 4 bases and J gave up 0 bases, with 7 bases separating them. The CDR3 is made up of 13 amino acids. From germline, CDR1 is SGHDT and CDR2 YYEEEE. TCRdb's copy holds only in-frame clones and misses some; the assay was immunoSEQ multiplex PCR. This sample has hundreds of thousands of clones; roughly nine tenths occur once, and the top ten carry more than 10%. In the case of this clone: Its antigen is still unknown. Additional DNA sequences in this sample encode the identical CDR3.

A roughly 120-subject validation cohort, separate from the 666-subject first cohort, supplied the donors. The sequenced sample was PBMCs. J is TRBJ1-1 and V is TRBV5-6, with D maybe TRBD1 (5 bases). This clonotype was sampled from a young man in good health and CMV-seropositive. DNA for the CDR3: TGTGCCAGCAGCCAGGGTTTGAACACTGAAGCTTTCTTT. It codes for CASSQGLNTEAFF.